Presented here are 6 T cell receptor beta chains from one specimen sequenced in a study of blood T cells in healthy people across ages. Primers used in a second PCR of roughly 6 to 12 cycles were a sample-barcoded 5' primer and a J-beta primer mix. TCRdb redid the calling of the 5' RACE reads with MiXCR, one entry per CDR3 protein. In the table there are 1.2 million to 1.5 million distinct CDR3 sequences, around 59% of which are singletons. Material: blood. These receptors were collected from a young man in good health.

This clonotype has more than one count but fewer than ten. The chain uses TRBV10-3 and TRBJ1-1; the D is unclear. The V gene lost 0 bases and the J gene lost 1 base, with 6 bases spanning the gap. The CDR3 extends over 14 amino acids. Germline-derived CDR1 and CDR2 are ENHRY and SYGVKD. This CDR3 reads CAISESKGNTEAFF. The CDR3 DNA is TGTGCCATCAGTGAGTCGAAAGGGAACACTGAAGCTTTCTTT.

The chain couples TRBV5-5 to TRBJ2-3; TRBD2 might be the D (6 bases). Looked up from germline, CDR1 is SGHKS and CDR2 is YYEKEE (reference sequence). Trimming removed 4 bases from V and 6 bases from J, with 24 bases in between. CDR3 size: 17 residues. This CDR3 reads CASSLLGTVAWGDTQYF. Here the CDR3 DNA reads TGTGCCAGCAGCCTACTCGGGACTGTTGCGTGGGGTGATACGCAGTATTTT.

The chain links TRBV7-4 to TRBJ2-5; D ambiguous. With the DNA end fitting TRBJ2-7 better, the J assignment may be wrong. Per the germline V gene, CDR1 is SGHVT and CDR2 is SQSDAQ. The CDR3 sequence is 14 residues long. This CDR3 is CASSLACSNHEQYF. The CDR3 nucleotides read TGTGCCAGCAGCTTAGCTTGTTCCAACCACGAGCAGTACTTC.

This clonotype occurred a few times. The chain couples TRBV10-3 to TRBJ2-3; D tentatively reads TRBD1 or TRBD2 (5 bases each). Trimming shortened V by 8 bases and J by 2 bases, and 11 bases separated the two germline ends. CDR1 and CDR2 from the germline V gene are ENHRY and SYGVKD. This CDR3 has 13 residues. The CDR3 sequence is CAIVGDNTDTQYF. The CDR3 nucleotides are TGTGCCATCGTGGGGGATAACACAGATACGCAGTATTTT.

The CDR3 nucleotides read TGTGCCAGCCATAACCGGGACAGAGCCTACGAGCAGTACTTC. Its translation: CASHNRDRAYEQYF. V gene TRBV27 combines with J gene TRBJ2-7; 7 positions agree with TRBD1. J lost 2 bases, V lost 8 bases, and 9 bases had no gene match. Germline lookup yields CDR1 MNHEY and CDR2 SMNVEV (reference sequence). This CDR3 is built from 14 residues.

The chain recombines TRBV4-1 with TRBJ2-1, with D possibly TRBD2 on 5 matching bases. V was shortened by 3 bases and J by 5 bases, with 20 bases between the two germline ends. Per the germline V gene, CDR1 is MGHRA and CDR2 is YSYEKL. The CDR3 is made up of 17 amino acids. The CDR3 DNA reads as TGCGCCAGCAGCCAGACGTCAAGAGCGGAATATAACAATGAGCAGTTCTTC. Translating it yields CASSQTSRAEYNNEQFF.